The 18 T cell receptor beta chains below come from one sample, sequenced in a study of shared clonotypes between healthy human individuals. TCRdb's table, derived via immunoSEQ multiplex PCR, lists solely in-frame clones and lacks some. The table lists around 200,000 clones, over 50% of them singletons. The sequencing sample was made of memory CD4+ T cells sorted from blood. Described subset: CD45RA-negative fraction. These TCRs come from a young man in good health.

This clone appeared a few times. The V gene is TRBV7-9, the J gene TRBJ2-7, with 9 bases fitting TRBD1. Germline lookup yields CDR1 SEHNR and CDR2 FQNEAQ (reference sequence). V trimming: 6 bases; J trimming: 2 bases; junction bases outside the gene matches: 5. This CDR3 is 14 amino acids long. This CDR3 reads CASSNYRGPYEQYF. The CDR3 nucleotides read TGTGCCAGCAGTAATTACAGGGGGCCCTACGAGCAGTACTTC. The whole variable domain, filled in from reference TRBV7-9 and TRBJ2-7, reads DTGVSQNPRHKITKRGQNVTFRCDPISEHNRLYWYRQTLGQGPEFLTYFQNEAQLEKSRLLSDRFSAERPKGSFSTLEIQRTEQGDSAMYLCASSNYRGPYEQYFGPGTRLTVT.

The chain uses TRBV11-2 and TRBJ2-6, with no clear D. This CDR3 is built from 17 residues. CDR1 is SGHAT and CDR2 is FQNNGV in the germline V gene. V was shortened by 3 bases and J by 1 base, with 13 bases between the two germline ends. CDR3 DNA sequence: TGTGCCAGCAGCTTCTTTACAGATTCATCTGGGGCCAACGTCCTGACTTTC. It encodes CASSFFTDSSGANVLTF. Filled out from reference TRBV11-2 and TRBJ2-6, the complete variable domain reads EAGVAQSPRYKIIEKRQSVAFWCNPISGHATLYWYQQILGQGPKLLIQFQNNGVVDDSQLPKDRFSAERLKGVDSTLKIQPAKLEDSAVYLCASSFFTDSSGANVLTFGAGSRLTVL.

This clone was seen just once. This rearrangement joins TRBV28 to TRBJ2-5; TRBD1 matches 7 bases. The CDR3 contains 15 residues. The germline V gene encodes CDR1 MDHEN and CDR2 SYDVKM. Trimming cost V 5 bases and J 5 bases; bases outside gene matches: 11. DNA for the CDR3: TGTGCCAGCAGTAGGGGGACAGCGCCATCGGAGACCCAGTACTTC. Protein sequence: CASSRGTAPSETQYF. The full variable domain, completed using reference TRBV28 and TRBJ2-5, is DVKVTQSSRYLVKRTGEKVFLECVQDMDHENMFWYRQDPGLGLRLIYFSYDVKMKEKGDIPEGYSVSREKKERFSLILESASTNQTSMYLCASSRGTAPSETQYFGPGTRLLVL.

The chain has TRBV5-5 and TRBJ2-3; perhaps D is TRBD1 or TRBD2 (5 bases each). Per germline, CDR1 SGHKS and CDR2 YYEKEE (reference sequence). The length of the CDR3 is 14 residues. Trimming stripped 0 bases from V and 11 bases from J, with 16 bases between. The CDR3 is CASSLEGDGSRQYF. DNA for the CDR3: TGTGCCAGCAGCTTGGAAGGGGACGGCAGCCGGCAGTATTTT. Drawing the rest from reference TRBV5-5 and TRBJ2-3, the complete variable domain is DAGVTQSPTHLIKTRGQQVTLRCSPISGHKSVSWYQQVLGQGPQFIFQYYEKEERGRGNFPDRFSARQFPNYSSELNVNALLLGDSALYLCASSLEGDGSRQYFGPGTRLTVL.

This clone was counted only a few times. This chain connects TRBV11-2 to TRBJ2-1; tentative D call: TRBD2 (5 bases). This CDR3 is built from 14 residues. Trimming stripped 2 bases from V and 10 bases from J, with 15 bases between. Germline assignment: CDR1 SGHAT and CDR2 FQNNGV. The CDR3 bases are TGTGCCAGCAGCTTACTTCCCTCTCGCGGGGAGCAGTTCTTC. Its translation is CASSLLPSRGEQFF.

The V gene is TRBV29-1, the J gene TRBJ1-1; the D is unclear. This CDR3 contains 13 residues. Trimming shortened V by 7 bases and J by 0 bases, and 12 bases separated the two germline ends. Per the germline V gene, CDR1 is SQVTM and CDR2 is ANQGSEA. The CDR3 DNA reads as TGCAGCGCCCAATCCGACATGAACACTGAAGCTTTCTTT. Translating it yields CSAQSDMNTEAFF. The whole variable domain, filled in from reference TRBV29-1 and TRBJ1-1, reads SAVISQKPSRDICQRGTSLTIQCQVDSQVTMMFWYRQQPGQSLTLIATANQGSEATYESGFVIDKFPISRPNLTFSTLTVSNMSPEDSSIYLCSAQSDMNTEAFFGQGTRLTVV.

CDR3 nucleotide sequence: TGTGCCAGCAGCTCTTTTGAGACAGGGGGTGAGCAGTTCTTC. Translation gives CASSSFETGGEQFF. The V call is TRBV7-6, the J call TRBJ2-1; 9 nucleotides match TRBD1. Germline CDR1 is SGHVS and CDR2 is FNYEAQ. V shed 4 bases and J 9 bases; nucleotides not matched to a gene: 7. This CDR3 spans 14 amino acids.

V and J are TRBV2 and TRBJ1-2; the D is unclear. The CDR3 extends over 15 amino acids. Per germline, CDR1 SNHLY and CDR2 FYNNEI. The V end lost 8 bases, the J end lost 4 bases, and 20 bases lay between the germline ends. The CDR3 nucleotides are TGTGCCAGCCTCGACCCCAAATACCGGTTCTATGGCTACACCTTC. Its translation: CASLDPKYRFYGYTF.

This clone was recorded once. CDR3 protein: CASSPPGAGGPGEQFF. In DNA form, the CDR3 reads TGTGCCAGCAGTCCCCCGGGAGCGGGAGGGCCCGGTGAGCAGTTCTTC. The J gene is TRBJ2-1, the V gene TRBV6-6, with 10 bases fitting TRBD2. Germline V gene lookup returns CDR1 MNHNY and CDR2 SVGAGI (reference sequence). The CDR3 has 16 residues. Trimming at V came to 5 bases and at J to 9 bases, leaving 13 bases not matched to a gene.

The chain couples TRBV7-6 to TRBJ1-1; tentative D call: TRBD1 (5 bases). V was shortened by 4 bases and J by 9 bases, with 15 bases between the two germline ends. CDR3 length equals 13 residues. The germline CDR1 and CDR2 sequences are SGHVS and FNYEAQ. The CDR3 DNA reads TGTGCCAGCAGCTCCCCGGGACCCTCGAAAGCTTTCTTT. Its translation is CASSSPGPSKAFF.

Comment on this clone: Within the sample, other DNA sequences also encode this same CDR3. The V call is TRBV9, the J call TRBJ2-1; 10 bases align to TRBD2. The V gene end was trimmed by 3 bases and the J gene end by 4 bases; junction bases not matched to a gene: 4. The V gene's germline CDR1 is SGDLS and CDR2 YYNGEE. The length of the CDR3 is 15 residues. The CDR3 protein is CASSASSGSYNEQFF. The CDR3 region has the DNA TGTGCCAGCAGCGCCTCTAGCGGGAGTTACAATGAGCAGTTCTTC.

This chain uses TRBV2 with TRBJ2-7, with D uncertain. Germline values: CDR1 SNHLY, CDR2 FYNNEI. This CDR3 region has 14 residues. Trimming pared 2 bases from V and 5 bases from J, leaving 13 bases between. Here the CDR3 reads CASSELGQVDEQYF. The CDR3 DNA reads as TGTGCCAGCAGTGAACTCGGCCAAGTCGACGAGCAGTACTTC.

This clone was seen just once. The chain combines TRBV28 with TRBJ2-6, with D tentatively TRBD1 or TRBD2 (5 bases each). The CDR3 covers 15 residues. Trimming removed 6 bases from V and 2 bases from J, with 11 bases in between. CDR1 is MDHEN and CDR2 is SYDVKM in the germline V gene. DNA of the CDR3: TGTGCCAGCAGCCCTTTGGGGGCTGGGGCCAACGTCCTGACTTTC. Amino acids: CASSPLGAGANVLTF.

The chain recombines TRBV7-2 with TRBJ2-7; D perhaps matches TRBD1 (6 bases). The CDR3 length is 17 residues. Germline V gene data show CDR1 as SGHTA and CDR2 as FQGNSA. The ends were cut back, 5 bases at V and 1 base at J, with 21 bases in the middle. Here the CDR3 reads CASSPIFGQMNSYEQYF. As DNA, the CDR3 is TGTGCCAGCAGCCCTATCTTCGGACAGATGAATTCCTACGAGCAGTACTTC. Supplemented by reference TRBV7-2 and TRBJ2-7, the full variable domain reads GAGVSQSPSNKVTEKGKDVELRCDPISGHTALYWYRQSLGQGLEFLIYFQGNSAPDKSGLPSDRFSAERTGGSVSTLTIQRTQQEDSAVYLCASSPIFGQMNSYEQYFGPGTRLTVT.

This clone has just a few counts. This sequence joins TRBV2 and TRBJ2-7; D could derive from TRBD1 or TRBD2 (5 bases each). The length of the CDR3 is 16 residues. V shed 7 bases and J shed 2 bases, with 21 bases lying between them. From germline, CDR1 is SNHLY and CDR2 FYNNEI. Here the CDR3 reads CASNGGSVGSPYEQYF. The CDR3, as DNA: TGTGCCAGCAATGGGGGTAGCGTAGGTAGCCCCTACGAGCAGTACTTC.

This clone turned up a few times. The J gene is TRBJ2-1, the V gene TRBV5-1, with 9 bases identical to TRBD2. Per germline, CDR1 SGHRS and CDR2 YFSETQ. This CDR3 contains 13 residues. Trimming took 7 bases from V and 6 from J; bases not matched to a gene: 5. CDR3: CASLSGSTNEQFF. The CDR3 bases are TGCGCCAGCCTTAGCGGGAGTACCAATGAGCAGTTCTTC.

A note on this clone: Germline and junction disagree at one end, which may indicate a read error. Within the sample, other DNA sequences also encode this same CDR3. The CDR3 DNA is TGTGCCAGCGCACCCGGGTTTACAGATACGCAGTATTTT. It specifies CASAPGFTDTQYF. This chain uses TRBV18 with TRBJ2-3; no reliable D call. This CDR3 has 13 amino acids. Germline loops: CDR1 KGHSH, CDR2 LQKENI.

This chain connects TRBV6-1 to TRBJ1-1, with D possibly TRBD1 on 5 matching bases. CDR3 size: 15 residues. V was pared by 4 bases and J by 8 bases, with 20 bases between. Germline CDR1 and CDR2: MNHNS and SASEGT. CDR3 sequence (DNA): TGTGCCAGCAGTGGAAAGGGGTTCAGGAGTGAGGAAGCTTTCTTT. Encoded protein: CASSGKGFRSEEAFF.